Below are 3 T cell receptor beta chains sequenced from a single sample in a study of cytotoxic CD8 clonotypes in ibrutinib-treated CLL. Repertoires were generated with immunoSEQ multiplex PCR, while TCRdb's copy carries only in-frame clones and drops some. The sample lists some 150,000 clones, 79% occurring once. The sequencing here drew on PBMCs, taken after 12 months of ibrutinib treatment. These receptors originate from a human donor with chronic lymphocytic leukemia.

As to this clone: The same CDR3 also results from other DNA sequences found in this sample. V usage is TRBV9 and J usage is TRBJ2-7, with 12 bases fitting TRBD2. The CDR3 extends over 14 amino acids. The germline gives CDR1 SGDLS, CDR2 YYNGEE. The junction had 1 base not matched to a gene; V was cut back by 3 bases and J by 3 bases. CDR3: CASSAGLAGYEQYF. The CDR3 DNA follows: TGTGCCAGCAGCGCGGGACTAGCGGGCTACGAGCAGTACTTC.

This chain uses TRBV27 with TRBJ1-5, with 8 bases matching TRBD1. The germline gives CDR1 MNHEY, CDR2 SMNVEV (reference sequence). J gave up 3 bases and V 3 bases, and 10 bases lay outside the gene matches. The CDR3 extends over 17 amino acids. For the CDR3, the DNA is TGTGCCAGCAGTTTTCTTGTCCAGGGGGCCGTCAATCAGCCCCAGCATTTT. Translating it yields CASSFLVQGAVNQPQHF.

The V and J genes are TRBV4-2 and TRBJ1-2; the match to TRBD1 covers 9 bases. V trimming: 1 base; J trimming: 8 bases; junction bases outside the gene matches: 8. The CDR3 covers 15 residues. The germline V gene encodes CDR1 LGHNA and CDR2 YNFKEQ. CDR3 region: CASSQAHRGRWGYTF. DNA of the CDR3: TGTGCCAGCAGCCAAGCTCACAGGGGGCGCTGGGGCTACACCTTC.